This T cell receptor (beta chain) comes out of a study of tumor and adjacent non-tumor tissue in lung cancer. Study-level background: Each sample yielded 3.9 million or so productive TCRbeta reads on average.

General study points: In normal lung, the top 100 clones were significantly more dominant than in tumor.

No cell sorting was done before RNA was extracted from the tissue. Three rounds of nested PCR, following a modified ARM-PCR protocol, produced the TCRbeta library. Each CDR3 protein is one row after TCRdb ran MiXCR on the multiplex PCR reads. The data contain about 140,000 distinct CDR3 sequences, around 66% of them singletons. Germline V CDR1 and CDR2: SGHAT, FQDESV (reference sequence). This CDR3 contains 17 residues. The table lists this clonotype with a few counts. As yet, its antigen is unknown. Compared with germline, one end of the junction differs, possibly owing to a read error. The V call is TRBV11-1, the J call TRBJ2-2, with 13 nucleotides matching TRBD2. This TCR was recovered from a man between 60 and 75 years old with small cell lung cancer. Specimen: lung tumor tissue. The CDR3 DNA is TGTGCCAGCAGCTTCGGCGGACTAGCGGGAGACACCGGGGAGCTGGTTTTT. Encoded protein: CASSFGGLAGDTGELVF.